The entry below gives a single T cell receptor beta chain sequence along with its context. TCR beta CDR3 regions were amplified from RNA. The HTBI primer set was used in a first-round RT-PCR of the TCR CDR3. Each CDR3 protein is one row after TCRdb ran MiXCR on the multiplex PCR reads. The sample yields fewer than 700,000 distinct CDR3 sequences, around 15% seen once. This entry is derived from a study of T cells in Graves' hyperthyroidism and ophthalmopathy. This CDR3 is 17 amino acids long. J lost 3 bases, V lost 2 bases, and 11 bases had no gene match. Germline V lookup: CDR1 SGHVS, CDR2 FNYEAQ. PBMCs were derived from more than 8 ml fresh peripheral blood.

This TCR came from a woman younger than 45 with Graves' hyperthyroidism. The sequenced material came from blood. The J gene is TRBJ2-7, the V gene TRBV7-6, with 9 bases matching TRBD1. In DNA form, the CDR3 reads TGTGCCAGCAGCTTAACGACTTCCGGGACAGGGCTCTACGAGCAGTACTTC. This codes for CASSLTTSGTGLYEQYF.